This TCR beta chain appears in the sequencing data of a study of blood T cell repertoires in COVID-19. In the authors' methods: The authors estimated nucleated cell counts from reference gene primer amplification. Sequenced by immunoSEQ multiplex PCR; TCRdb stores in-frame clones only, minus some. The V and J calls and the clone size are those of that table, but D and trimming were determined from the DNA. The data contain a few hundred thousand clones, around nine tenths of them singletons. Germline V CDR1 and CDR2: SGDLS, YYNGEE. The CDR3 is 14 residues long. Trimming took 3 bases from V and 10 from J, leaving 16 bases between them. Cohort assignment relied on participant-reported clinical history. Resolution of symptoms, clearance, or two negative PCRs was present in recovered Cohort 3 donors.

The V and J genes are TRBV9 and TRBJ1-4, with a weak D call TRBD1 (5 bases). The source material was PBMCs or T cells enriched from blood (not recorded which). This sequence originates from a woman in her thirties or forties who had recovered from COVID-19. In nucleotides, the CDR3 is TGTGCCAGCAGCGCGGGACTTCACGAGGGAAAACTGTTTTTT. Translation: CASSAGLHEGKLFF.